Described below is a single TCR beta chain sequence and its context. No antigen is known for it. The entry originates in a study of response to subunit inactivated influenza vaccine. Study-level results: Authors suggested seasonal influenza vaccinations each recruit few new T cells.

TCRdb re-derived calls from the RT-PCR reads in MiXCR, one entry per CDR3 protein. The sample has just over 300,000 distinct CDR3 sequences, over 20% seen once. This sequence was found in a man aged 45 to 70 who received an inactivated influenza vaccine. Sequenced material: PBMCs from blood, taken roughly 20 months after vaccination.

CDR3 region: CASSQGVGRTGELFF. CDR3 in DNA: TGTGCCAGCAGCCAAGGGGTGGGTAGGACCGGGGAGCTGTTTTTT. The chain carries TRBV4-2 and TRBJ2-2; D gene ambiguous. The germline V gene encodes CDR1 LGHNA and CDR2 YNFKEQ. Trimming took off 1 base at V and 5 bases at J, with 11 bases between the two ends. The CDR3 runs 15 residues.